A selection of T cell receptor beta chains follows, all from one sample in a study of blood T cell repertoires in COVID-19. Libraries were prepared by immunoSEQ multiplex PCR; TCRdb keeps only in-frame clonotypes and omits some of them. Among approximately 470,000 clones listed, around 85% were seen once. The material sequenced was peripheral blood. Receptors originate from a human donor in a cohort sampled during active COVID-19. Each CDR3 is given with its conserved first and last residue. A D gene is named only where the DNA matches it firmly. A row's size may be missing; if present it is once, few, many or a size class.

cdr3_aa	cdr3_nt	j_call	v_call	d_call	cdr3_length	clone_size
CASSEWDRGRDEQFF	TGTGCCAGCAGTGAATGGGACAGGGGGCGGGATGAGCAGTTCTTC	TRBJ2-1	TRBV6-1	TRBD1	15	-
CASSHPTGAGNTIYF	TGTGCCAGCAGCCACCCGACAGGGGCTGGAAACACCATATATTTT	TRBJ1-3	TRBV28	TRBD1	15	-
CASTRDKNYGYTF	TGTGCCAGTACCCGGGACAAAAATTATGGCTACACCTTC	TRBJ1-2	TRBV19	-	13	few
CASSPPRRDTRLEAFF	TGTGCCAGCAGTCCCCCACGCCGGGACACCCGACTTGAAGCTTTCTTT	TRBJ1-1	TRBV2	-	16	-
CASSPSFLGEKLFF	TGCGCCAGCAGTCCATCGTTCCTCGGGGAAAAACTGTTTTTT	TRBJ1-4	TRBV4-1	-	14	-
CANSKVLAGEPNEQFF	TGTGCCAACAGCAAGGTACTAGCGGGAGAACCCAATGAGCAGTTCTTC	TRBJ2-1	TRBV5-8	TRBD2	16	once
CASSSPIAGSYNEQFF	TGTGCCAGTAGTTCCCCGATAGCGGGGTCCTACAATGAGCAGTTCTTC	TRBJ2-1	TRBV19	TRBD2	16	-
CAWTWLGRGPQHF	TGTGCCTGGACCTGGTTGGGAAGGGGGCCCCAGCATTTT	TRBJ1-5	TRBV30	-	13	few
CASRATGIRSPLHF	TGTGCCAGCAGGGCGACAGGGATCCGTTCACCCCTCCACTTT	TRBJ1-6	TRBV27	TRBD1	14	many
CASSLGGDGGNTIYF	TGTGCCAGCAGCTTAGGGGGGGATGGAGGAAACACCATATATTTT	TRBJ1-3	TRBV7-3	-	15	-
CASSQEDRASLGDTQYF	TGTGCCAGCAGCCAAGAGGACAGGGCAAGTCTAGGAGATACGCAGTATTTT	TRBJ2-3	TRBV4-2	TRBD1	17	-
CASSLQGLGNQPQHF	TGTGCCAGTAGTCTACAGGGATTAGGGAATCAGCCCCAGCATTTT	TRBJ1-5	TRBV19	-	15	-
CASRSQDYGYTEAFF	TGTGCCAGCAGATCACAGGACTATGGGTACACTGAAGCTTTCTTT	TRBJ1-1	TRBV6-5	-	15	few
CASIPAGALSSGNTIYF	TGTGCCAGTATCCCGGCAGGGGCGTTGAGCTCTGGAAACACCATATATTTT	TRBJ1-3	TRBV19	-	17	-
CASSLTGTPSTDTQYF	TGCGCCAGCAGCTTGACCGGGACACCGAGCACAGATACGCAGTATTTT	TRBJ2-3	TRBV5-1	-	16	-
CASSELEGSTDTQYF	TGTGCCAGCAGTGAACTTGAGGGCTCCACAGATACGCAGTATTTT	TRBJ2-3	TRBV2	-	15	-
CASGTGGFLKTQYF	TGTGCCAGCGGGACAGGGGGTTTTTTGAAGACCCAGTACTTC	TRBJ2-5	TRBV5-3	TRBD1	14	-
CASSLDFSSGELFF	TGTGCCAGCAGCCTCGACTTCTCTTCCGGGGAGCTGTTTTTT	TRBJ2-2	TRBV3-1/TRBV3-2	-	14	-
CASRPTGGTGELFF	TGTGCCAGCAGGCCGACAGGGGGGACCGGGGAGCTGTTTTTT	TRBJ2-2	TRBV28	TRBD1	14	-
CASSEQVSTEAFF	TGTGCCAGCAGTGAACAGGTATCTACTGAAGCTTTCTTT	TRBJ1-1	TRBV2	-	13	-
CAGKLKWGENTEAFF	TGTGCCGGTAAGCTTAAGTGGGGAGAGAACACTGAAGCTTTCTTT	TRBJ1-1	TRBV7-9	-	15	few
CASSSRGAGANVLTF	TGTGCCAGCAGCAGCAGGGGAGCTGGGGCCAACGTCCTGACTTTC	TRBJ2-6	TRBV11-2	-	15	-
CAWRMGLAGDEQYF	TGTGCCTGGAGAATGGGTCTAGCGGGAGACGAGCAGTACTTC	TRBJ2-7	TRBV30	TRBD2	14	-
CASSPGLAGGTDTQYF	TGTGCCAGCAGCCCCGGACTAGCGGGGGGCACAGATACGCAGTATTTT	TRBJ2-3	TRBV11-2	TRBD2	16	-
CSAPSGGGYNEQFF	TGCAGCGCCCCGAGTGGCGGGGGGTACAATGAGCAGTTCTTC	TRBJ2-1	TRBV29-1	TRBD2	14	-
CASSLGTGGDYEQYF	TGCGCCAGCAGCCTTGGAACAGGGGGAGACTACGAGCAGTACTTC	TRBJ2-7	TRBV5-1	TRBD1	15	-
CASSAPSGLLSNTQYF	TGTGCCAGCAGCGCACCGTCGGGACTACTTAGCAATACGCAGTATTTT	TRBJ2-3	TRBV9	TRBD2	16	-
CASSLITGDGELFF	TGTGCCAGCAGTCTTATAACGGGGGACGGGGAGCTGTTTTTT	TRBJ2-2	TRBV3-1/TRBV3-2	-	14	-
CASRLANEKLFF	TGTGCCAGCAGGCTAGCTAATGAAAAACTGTTTTTT	TRBJ1-4	TRBV12-3/TRBV12-4	-	12	-
CASSPPGNTEAFF	TGTGCCAGCAGCCCCCCGGGGAACACTGAAGCTTTCTTT	TRBJ1-1	TRBV3-1/TRBV3-2	-	13	-
CATSRGEGADTQYF	TGTGCCACCAGCCGGGGGGAGGGAGCGGATACGCAGTATTTT	TRBJ2-3	TRBV24-1	TRBD2	14	-
CASSQGTGRSYNEQFF	TGCGCCAGCAGCCAAGGAACAGGACGCTCCTACAATGAGCAGTTCTTC	TRBJ2-1	TRBV4-3	-	16	-